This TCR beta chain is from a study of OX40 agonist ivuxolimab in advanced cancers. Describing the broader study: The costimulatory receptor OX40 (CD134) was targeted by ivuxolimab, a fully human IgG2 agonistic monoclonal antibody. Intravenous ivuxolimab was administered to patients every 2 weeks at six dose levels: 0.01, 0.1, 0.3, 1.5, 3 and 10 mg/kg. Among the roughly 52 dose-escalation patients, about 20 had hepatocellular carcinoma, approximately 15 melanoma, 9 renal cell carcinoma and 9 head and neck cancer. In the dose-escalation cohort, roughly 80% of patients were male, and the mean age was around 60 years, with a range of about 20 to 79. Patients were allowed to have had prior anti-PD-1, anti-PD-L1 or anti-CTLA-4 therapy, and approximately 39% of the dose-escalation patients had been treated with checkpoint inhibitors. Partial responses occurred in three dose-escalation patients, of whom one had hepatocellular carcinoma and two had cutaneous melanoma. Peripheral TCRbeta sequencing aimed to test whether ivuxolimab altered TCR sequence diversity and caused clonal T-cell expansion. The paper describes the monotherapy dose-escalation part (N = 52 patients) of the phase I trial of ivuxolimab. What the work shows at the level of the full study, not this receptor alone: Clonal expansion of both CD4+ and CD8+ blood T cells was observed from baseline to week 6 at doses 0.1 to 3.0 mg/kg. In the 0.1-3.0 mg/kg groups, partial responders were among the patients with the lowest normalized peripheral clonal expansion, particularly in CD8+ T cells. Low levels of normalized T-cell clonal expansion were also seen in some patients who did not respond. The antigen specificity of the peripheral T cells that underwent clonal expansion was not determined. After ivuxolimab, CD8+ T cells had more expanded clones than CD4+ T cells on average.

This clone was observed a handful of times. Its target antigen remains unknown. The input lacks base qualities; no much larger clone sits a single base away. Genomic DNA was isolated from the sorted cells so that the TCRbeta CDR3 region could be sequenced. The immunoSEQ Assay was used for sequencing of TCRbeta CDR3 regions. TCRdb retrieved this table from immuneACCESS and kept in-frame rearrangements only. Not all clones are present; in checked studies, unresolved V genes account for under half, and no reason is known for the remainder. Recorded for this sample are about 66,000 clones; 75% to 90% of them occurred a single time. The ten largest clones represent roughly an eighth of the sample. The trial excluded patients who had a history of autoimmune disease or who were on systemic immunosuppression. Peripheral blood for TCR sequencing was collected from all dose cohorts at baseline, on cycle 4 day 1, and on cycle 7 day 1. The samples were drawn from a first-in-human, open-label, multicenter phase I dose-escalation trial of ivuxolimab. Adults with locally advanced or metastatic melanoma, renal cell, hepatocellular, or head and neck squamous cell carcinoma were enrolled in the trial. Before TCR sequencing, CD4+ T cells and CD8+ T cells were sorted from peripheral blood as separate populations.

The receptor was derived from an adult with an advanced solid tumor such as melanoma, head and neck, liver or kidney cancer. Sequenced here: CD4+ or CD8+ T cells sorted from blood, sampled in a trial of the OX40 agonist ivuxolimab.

At the DNA level, the sequence is TGTGCCAGTAGGAGGACAGGGGACTATGGCTACACCTTC. It translates as CASRRTGDYGYTF. The sequence is built from TRBV19 and TRBJ1-2, with 9 bases in between that match TRBD1. V is pruned by 6 bases and J by 3 bases, leaving 2 bases of the junction without a gene match. Its CDR3 holds 13 amino acids, cysteine through phenylalanine. Of all the DNA, just the CDR3 is kept, 39 bases in frame from base 1. Reading the germline V gene (reference sequence) gives CDR1 LNHDA and CDR2 SQIVND. Extended through the reference TRBV19 and TRBJ1-2 proteins, this CDR3 yields the full variable domain: DGGITQSPKYLFRKEGQNVTLSCEQNLNHDAMYWYRQDPGQGLRLIYYSQIVNDFQKGDIAEGYSVSREKKESFPLTVTSAQKNPTAFYLCASRRTGDYGYTFGSGTRLTVV.